The next 8 T cell receptor beta chains were all read from a single sample in a study of T cells in Graves' hyperthyroidism and ophthalmopathy. Regions amplified from RNA transcripts were the TCR beta CDR3 regions. Carried out on the TCR CDR3, a first-round RT-PCR used the HTBI primer set. TCRdb ran MiXCR on the multiplex PCR reads and lists one entry per CDR3 protein. The repertoire holds over 300,000 distinct CDR3 sequences, with approximately 13% as singletons. What was sequenced was blood. These receptor sequences come from a woman in her sixties or seventies with Graves' hyperthyroidism.

The V call is TRBV29-1, the J call TRBJ2-1; the D is unclear. Germline CDR1 SQVTM, CDR2 ANQGSEA. V was cut by 6 bases and J by 8 bases, with 11 bases left in between. CDR3 size: 11 residues. The CDR3: CSVLPEDEQFF. CDR3 coding DNA: TGCAGCGTACTTCCCGAGGATGAGCAGTTCTTC.

V gene TRBV2 combines with J gene TRBJ2-3; no reliable D call. The germline V gene encodes CDR1 SNHLY and CDR2 FYNNEI. V lost 9 bases and J 4 bases, leaving 14 bases between the germline ends. The CDR3 consists of 13 residues. In DNA, the CDR3 is TGTGCCAGAGCTGGAAAGTCGGCAGATACGCAGTATTTT. This sequence encodes CARAGKSADTQYF.

This clonotype was found many times. The chain carries TRBV5-1 and TRBJ1-1; no clear D. The CDR3 spans 13 residues. Trimming stripped 5 bases from V and 0 bases from J, with 8 bases between. CDR1 SGHRS and CDR2 YFSETQ come from the germline V gene. As DNA, the CDR3 is TGCGCCAGCAGGCCCCAGATGAACACTGAAGCTTTCTTT. As protein: CASRPQMNTEAFF. Combining the CDR3 with reference TRBV5-1 and TRBJ1-1 gives the whole variable domain KAGVTQTPRYLIKTRGQQVTLSCSPISGHRSVSWYQQTPGQGLQFLFEYFSETQRNKGNFPGRFSGRQFSNSRSEMNVSTLELGDSALYLCASRPQMNTEAFFGQGTRLTVV.

J is TRBJ2-5 and V is TRBV7-8; either TRBD1 or TRBD2 may supply D (5 bases each). The CDR3 is 14 residues long. The V and J ends lost 5 bases and 10 bases respectively, with 20 bases between them. Germline V CDR1 and CDR2: SGHVS, FQNEAQ. CDR3 amino acids: CASSPLPGPAIQYF. The CDR3, as DNA: TGTGCCAGCAGCCCGTTACCGGGGCCAGCTATCCAGTACTTC.

This clonotype was recorded many times. The chain is built from TRBV20-1 and TRBJ2-5, with 13 bases that match TRBD2. This CDR3 contains 14 residues. Per the germline V gene, CDR1 is DFQATT and CDR2 is SNEGSKA (reference sequence). With 6 bases clipped from V and 2 bases from J, the junction kept 3 bases outside the gene matches. The chain's CDR3 is CSAPGLAGQETQYF. CDR3 in DNA: TGCAGTGCCCCGGGACTAGCGGGACAAGAGACCCAGTACTTC.

This clonotype was found a few times. Compared with germline, one end of the junction differs, possibly owing to a read error. This chain connects TRBV7-7 to TRBJ2-1, with D possibly matching TRBD2 (5 bases). CDR1 SSHAT and CDR2 FNYEAQ come from the germline V gene (reference sequence). The CDR3 sequence is 15 residues long. The CDR3 protein is CASSSGGGQDNEQFF. CDR3 DNA sequence: TGTGCTAGCAGCTCCGGAGGTGGGCAGGACAATGAGCAGTTCTTC.

The V call is TRBV10-3, the J call TRBJ2-5; D is possibly TRBD1 (6 bases). The germline V gene encodes CDR1 ENHRY and CDR2 SYGVKD. The CDR3 extends over 16 amino acids. Trimming pared 2 bases from V and 4 bases from J, leaving 17 bases between. The DNA for the CDR3 is TGTGCCATCAGTGAGCAACACAGGGTCGGAGGAGAGACCCAGTACTTC. Its translation: CAISEQHRVGGETQYF.

This clonotype was seen many times. This chain uses TRBV28 with TRBJ2-7; TRBD2 aligns across 14 bases. Trimming took 3 bases from V and 4 from J; bases not matched to a gene: 8. The CDR3 length is 17 residues. Looked up from germline, CDR1 is MDHEN and CDR2 is SYDVKM. DNA for the CDR3: TGTGCCAGCAGTTTTACCCCGGGACTAGCGGGAGAATACGAGCAGTACTTC. Its translation: CASSFTPGLAGEYEQYF.